This is a list of T cell receptor beta chains from one sample in a study of T cell repertoires in cytomegalovirus infection. TCRdb re-called the reads with MiXCR, one entry per CDR3 protein. The sample consists of about 890,000 distinct CDR3 sequences, about a third of them appearing once. Their recognized antigens are unknown. The source material was cultured CD8+ T cells from PBMCs, sampled from culture after CMV antigen stimulation. Receptors were obtained from a human donor in good health (CMV status not recorded). Some clones in this sample may be carry-over from other donors' samples. Each CDR3 is given with its conserved first and last residue. Clone sizes are given selectively: once, few, many, or a class where the clone is expanded.

size: few; J: TRBJ2-5; length: 16; V: TRBV6-4; CDR3: CASSLPGQAIQETQYF
size: few; J: TRBJ2-2; length: 14; V: TRBV7-9; CDR3: CASSPGASTGELFF
size: few; J: TRBJ1-5; length: 17; V: TRBV27; CDR3: CASNTPAPGIDNQPQHF
size: .; J: TRBJ1-2; length: 13; V: TRBV27; CDR3: CASSNLRVESYTF
size: many; J: TRBJ2-3; length: 16; V: TRBV7-6; CDR3: CASSPIVQGAIDTQYF
size: .; J: TRBJ2-7; length: 13; V: TRBV20-1; CDR3: CSARGRGAYEQYF
size: .; J: TRBJ1-6; length: 13; V: TRBV27; CDR3: CASSRQGALPLHF
size: .; J: TRBJ2-3; length: 19; V: TRBV29-1; CDR3: CSVPDSSTPDSSPTDTQYF
size: few; J: TRBJ2-3; length: 16; V: TRBV7-8; CDR3: CASSLEFAGAEDTQYF
size: few; J: TRBJ1-4; length: 15; V: TRBV27; CDR3: CASRGDRGGNEKLFF
size: once; J: TRBJ2-1; length: 14; V: TRBV7-3; CDR3: CANSAPQGSNEQFF
size: .; J: TRBJ2-7; length: 12; V: TRBV12-3/TRBV12-4; CDR3: CASSLGTGEQYF
size: .; J: TRBJ2-7; length: 15; V: TRBV2; CDR3: CASKKNLDRTYEQYF
size: .; J: TRBJ2-3; length: 15; V: TRBV27; CDR3: CASSLNGGGSDTQYF
size: few; J: TRBJ1-2; length: 15; V: TRBV5-1; CDR3: CASSLEGRNDYGYTF
size: .; J: TRBJ1-5; length: 21; V: TRBV7-9; CDR3: CASSLVYATGGFWDFQGAQHF
size: many; J: TRBJ2-3; length: 16; V: TRBV6-5; CDR3: CASSYTDSFLTDTQYF
size: few; J: TRBJ2-4; length: 15; V: TRBV12-3/TRBV12-4; CDR3: CASSLQGLERNIQYF
size: .; J: TRBJ2-3; length: 18; V: TRBV27; CDR3: CASSSLDGHKSSTDTQYF
size: .; J: TRBJ2-1; length: 14; V: TRBV28; CDR3: CASSQRGVDNEQFF
size: .; J: TRBJ1-3; length: 14; V: TRBV5-6; CDR3: CASSLGDNGNTIYF
size: .; J: TRBJ2-3; length: 17; V: TRBV20-1; CDR3: CSARDDGGGAVTDTQYF
size: .; J: TRBJ2-5; length: 14; V: TRBV12-3/TRBV12-4; CDR3: CASLSSGVRETQYF
size: few; J: TRBJ2-6; length: 15; V: TRBV7-2; CDR3: CASSFGGWGANVLTF
size: few; J: TRBJ1-4; length: 18; V: TRBV10-3; CDR3: CAISGPPPTGGTNEKLFF
size: .; J: TRBJ1-4; length: 13; V: TRBV28; CDR3: CASIGTVDEKLFF
size: few; J: TRBJ2-5; length: 13; V: TRBV25-1; CDR3: CASGTGGLETQYF
size: few; J: TRBJ2-2; length: 13; V: TRBV7-6; CDR3: CASSLEVAGELFF
size: few; J: TRBJ1-6; length: 19; V: TRBV7-8; CDR3: CASSLSQGGDRWLNSPLHF